This TCR beta chain was sequenced for a study of blood T cell repertoires in COVID-19 (TCRdb year 2020). For the study in its entirety: The collaborator samples originated in the United States, Italy and Spain and spanned the acute and convalescent phases of COVID-19. The material from the prospective study consisted of cDNA or gDNA derived from T cells, B-cell-depleted T cells, or PBMCs. Subjects who had been exposed to COVID-19, were actively infected with it, or had recovered from it provided the deeply sampled blood TCRbeta repertoires that made up the dataset. The repertoires were released in a freely available public database intended as a resource for research on the immune response to SARS-CoV-2. Samples came from the ongoing ImmuneRACE study (first 160 participants) plus 1,254 subjects from 6 global collaborators. Nearly every sample came with metadata listing a de-identified subject ID, COVID-19 status, age in years and sex. Where HLA class I and class II types were available, the types were taken from metadata supplied by the sample provider, not from assay-based typing. Results the study describes overall, beyond this receptor: Clinical and demographic metadata were provided uncurated, with the amount varying by source and participant.

TCRbeta CDR3 regions were amplified from genomic DNA using the immunoSEQ Assay, a bias-controlled multiplex PCR. For the original study's pipeline: Within the assay, amplification of reference gene primers was used to estimate how many nucleated cells each sample contained. To quantify the absolute abundance of each unique TCRbeta CDR3 rearrangement, sequence reads were collapsed and filtered. For each sample, productive Simpson clonality was calculated as the square root of Simpson's diversity index across productive rearrangements. This is the immuneACCESS table as TCRdb keeps it, with only in-frame sequences that have V and J called. A part of the clones is gone; compared with another copy, unresolved V genes explain less than half, and the rest is unexplained. V and J calls and clone size are given by that table; D and trimming were obtained from the DNA. Within this sample are under 300,000 clones, with 85% to 90% of them counted one time only. Jointly, the top ten make up 3.7% of the sample.

For this chain, trimming is 0 bases at the V end and 5 bases at the J end, and the number of junction bases without a gene match is 7. The germline V gene yields SGHTS for CDR1 and YDEGEE for CDR2. From its cysteine to its phenylalanine, the CDR3 spans 18 amino acids. Only the CDR3 region is kept as DNA, spanning 54 bases read in frame from base 1. Of note for this clone: Its antigen remains unidentified. Base qualities are not recorded, but no much larger clone differs from it by a single base.

Whole blood was collected in K2EDTA tubes by collaborating institutions according to the institutions' own protocols. For TCRbeta analysis, collaborator samples were shipped as frozen whole blood, as isolated PBMCs, or as DNA extracted from either sample type. Recombination connected TRBV5-8 to TRBJ2-1; TRBD2 aligns with 14 central bases. Sequencing input: peripheral blood. The sequence came from a woman aged 40 to 49 with acute or convalescent COVID-19. The DNA sequence is as follows: TGTGCCAGCAGCTTGGAGGGACTAGCGGGGGCGCGGGACAATGAGCAGTTCTTC. This translates into CASSLEGLAGARDNEQFF. The variable domain in full, with residues beyond the CDR3 obtained from the reference TRBV5-8 and TRBJ2-1 genes, is EAGVTQSPTHLIKTRGQQATLRCSPISGHTSVYWYQQALGLGLQFLLWYDEGEERNRGNFPPRFSGRQFPNYSSELNVNALELEDSALYLCASSLEGLAGARDNEQFFGPGTRLTVL.